This T cell receptor beta chain was sequenced during a study of control samples from healthy donors and cancer patients. Only in-frame clones appear in the TCRdb table, and some are missing; sequencing was by immunoSEQ multiplex PCR. The sample has roughly 150,000 clones; about 94% are singletons. Germline V CDR1 and CDR2: SEHNR, FQNEAQ (reference sequence). The ends were cut back, 5 bases at V and 5 bases at J, with 12 bases in the middle. There are 13 residues in the CDR3. This chain uses TRBV7-9 with TRBJ2-5; perhaps TRBD2 as D (6 bases). The sample taken for sequencing was blood. The receptor's source is a woman in her twenties or thirties in good health. The CDR3 DNA reads TGTGCCAGCAGCAGACTAGAGGGGGAGACCCAGTACTTC. As protein: CASSRLEGETQYF.